This T cell receptor beta chain is drawn from a study of cytomegalovirus exposure and HLA in healthy donors. Overall study findings and caveats: A few chains tied to CMV proved CMV antigen-specific in vitro.

Germline CDR1 is SGHRS and CDR2 is YFSETQ. This CDR3 is 15 amino acids long. J gave up 7 bases and V 1 base, and 7 bases lay outside the gene matches. Comment on this clone: What it binds is not known.

Data came from immunoSEQ multiplex PCR; TCRdb stores just in-frame clones and leaves some out. The sample shows approximately 76,000 clones, 94% of them seen only once. This chain uses TRBV5-1 with TRBJ2-3, with 9 bases aligning to TRBD2. This clonotype was sampled from a woman between 18 and 29 years old in good health and CMV-seronegative. Source material: PBMCs. The CDR3 reads CASSLFSSGANTQYF. The CDR3 DNA sequence: TGCGCCAGCAGCTTGTTTTCTAGCGGGGCCAATACGCAGTATTTT.